This passage covers 14 T cell receptor beta chains from one sample sequenced in a study of CD8+ T cells in alopecia areata (dated by TCRdb to 2017 to 2018). The library relied on the immunoSEQ multiplex PCR assay. RNA was extracted from all samples and reverse transcribed into cDNA, which served as template for TCR sequencing. TCRdb took this table from immuneACCESS and kept in-frame rearrangements with V and J called. Such tables lack part of the clones; where checked against another copy, unresolved V genes explain under half of the gap, and the rest is unexplained. In this sample the table shows 150,000 or so clones, around 47% of which occur a single time. Over 5.5% of the sample comes from the top ten. The sequenced sample was CD4+ T cells sorted from blood. The receptor set was obtained from a human donor with alopecia areata.

This clone was detected only a few times. In the same sample, other DNA sequences code for this CDR3. The genes are TRBV29-1 and TRBJ1-1; D is unclear. This CDR3 is built from 11 residues. V was pared by 3 bases and J by 1 base, with 3 bases between. Germline V lookup: CDR1 SQVTM, CDR2 ANQGSEA. The CDR3 nucleotides read TGCAGCGTTGATGGGAACACTGAAGCTTTCTTT. Translation gives CSVDGNTEAFF. Based on the CDR3 plus reference TRBV29-1 and TRBJ1-1, the full variable domain is SAVISQKPSRDICQRGTSLTIQCQVDSQVTMMFWYRQQPGQSLTLIATANQGSEATYESGFVIDKFPISRPNLTFSTLTVSNMSPEDSSIYLCSVDGNTEAFFGQGTRLTVV.

The rearrangement links TRBV30 to TRBJ1-2; D is possibly TRBD1 (5 bases). This CDR3 is built from 12 residues. Trimming left V 4 bases short and J 3 bases short, with 9 bases between. Germline CDR1 reads GTSNPN; CDR2 reads SVGIG (reference sequence). CDR3 loop: CAWTVQDYGYTF. In DNA, the CDR3 is TGTGCCTGGACTGTACAGGACTATGGCTACACCTTC.

Notes on this clone: This specimen includes other DNA sequences encoding the same CDR3. The chain employs TRBV6-5 and TRBJ2-7; possibly TRBD1 for D (5 bases). V lost 2 bases to trimming and J lost 1 base, with 9 bases between them. Per the germline V gene, CDR1 is MNHEY and CDR2 is SVGAGI. The CDR3 extends over 14 amino acids. The CDR3 DNA is TGTGCCAGCAGTTACCGAGACAGATCCTACGAGCAGTACTTC. Its protein is CASSYRDRSYEQYF.

V is TRBV9 and J is TRBJ2-3; D is undetermined. Germline V gene data show CDR1 as SGDLS and CDR2 as YYNGEE. CDR3 length equals 12 residues. V was cut by 3 bases and J by 4 bases, with 6 bases left in between. The CDR3 region has the DNA TGTGCCAGCAGCGCTCTATCAGATACGCAGTATTTT. Its translation is CASSALSDTQYF.

The V and J genes are TRBV5-1 and TRBJ2-7; unclear D gene. Trimming stripped 3 bases from V and 1 base from J, with 8 bases between. The CDR3 loop spans 13 amino acids. Germline CDR1 reads SGHRS; CDR2 reads YFSETQ. The chain's CDR3 is CASSYGPSYEQYF. In nucleotides, the CDR3 is TGCGCCAGCAGCTACGGGCCGTCCTACGAGCAGTACTTC.

The rearrangement uses TRBV29-1 and TRBJ2-7, with a tentative D call TRBD2 (5 bases). The V end lost 4 bases, the J end lost 1 base, and 8 bases lay between the germline ends. Germline lookup yields CDR1 SQVTM and CDR2 ANQGSEA. The CDR3 has 12 amino acids. In DNA, the CDR3 is TGCAGCGTTGTCGGGGTGTCCTACGAGCAGTACTTC. Translation gives CSVVGVSYEQYF.

This CDR3 is CSVASDSNQPQHF. CDR3 coding DNA: TGCAGCGTTGCGTCGGATAGCAATCAGCCCCAGCATTTT. This chain links TRBV29-1 with TRBJ1-5; D not certain. V was trimmed by 4 bases and J by 0 bases, leaving 7 bases between them. CDR1 is SQVTM, CDR2 ANQGSEA, per germline. The CDR3 covers 13 residues.

The chain couples TRBV5-1 to TRBJ2-1; 10 nucleotides agree with TRBD2. Trimming at V came to 3 bases and at J to 7 bases, leaving 10 bases not matched to a gene. Germline V CDR1 and CDR2: SGHRS, YFSETQ. The CDR3 loop spans 16 amino acids. CDR3 bases: TGCGCCAGCAGCTCCGGAGGACTAGCGGTCTTGAATGAGCAGTTCTTC. This codes for CASSSGGLAVLNEQFF.

The CDR3 DNA is TGCAGCGTTGAAGATCGAGGGGCCAACGTCCTGACTTTC. Translation gives CSVEDRGANVLTF. The J gene is TRBJ2-6, the V gene TRBV29-1; the D is unclear. The CDR3 is made up of 13 amino acids. The V end lost 0 bases, the J end lost 4 bases, and 4 bases lay between the germline ends. Germline-derived CDR1 and CDR2 are SQVTM and ANQGSEA.

The genes are TRBV6-5 and TRBJ2-1; maybe TRBD1 (5 bases). Looked up from germline, CDR1 is MNHEY and CDR2 is SVGAGI. V lost 5 bases and J lost 5, with 16 bases in between. The CDR3 loop spans 15 amino acids. CDR3 region: CASSAKGVWDNEQFF. DNA for the CDR3: TGTGCCAGCAGTGCAAAAGGGGTTTGGGACAATGAGCAGTTCTTC.

This clone was counted once. This chain joins TRBV7-8 and TRBJ2-3; either TRBD1 or TRBD2 may fit D (5 bases each). The CDR3 length is 16 residues. The V gene lost 2 bases and the J gene lost 3 bases, with 15 bases spanning the gap. CDR1 and CDR2 (germline): SGHVS, FQNEAQ. CDR3 DNA sequence: TGTGCCAGCAGCTTATTGTGGGCGAGGGGAACAGATACGCAGTATTTT. It translates to CASSLLWARGTDTQYF. Complete variable domain (other parts from reference TRBV7-8 and TRBJ2-3): GAGVSQSPRYKVAKRGQDVALRCDPISGHVSLFWYQQALGQGPEFLTYFQNEAQLDKSGLPSDRFFAERPEGSVSTLKIQRTQQEDSAVYLCASSLLWARGTDTQYFGPGTRLTVL.

This sequence joins TRBV5-1 and TRBJ2-1, with D possibly TRBD2 on 5 matching bases. This CDR3 has 14 residues. Germline assignment: CDR1 SGHRS and CDR2 YFSETQ. V dropped 0 bases and J dropped 8 bases, with 12 bases sitting between them. CDR3 amino acids: CASSLGPGVYEQFF. CDR3 in DNA: TGCGCCAGCAGCTTGGGACCCGGGGTATATGAGCAGTTCTTC.

The rearrangement links TRBV29-1 to TRBJ2-5; D is possibly TRBD1 (7 bases). The V gene's germline CDR1 is SQVTM and CDR2 ANQGSEA. V lost 6 bases and J 2 bases, leaving 19 bases between the germline ends. The length of the CDR3 is 15 residues. CDR3 in amino acids: CSVTPGGGIQETQYF. The CDR3 DNA reads as TGCAGCGTCACCCCTGGAGGGGGCATTCAAGAGACCCAGTACTTC.

The chain carries TRBV5-1 and TRBJ2-7, with D unresolved. The CDR3 is 14 residues long. Trimming removed 6 bases at V and 0 bases at J, with 13 bases between. Germline V gene data show CDR1 as SGHRS and CDR2 as YFSETQ. CDR3 sequence: CASTPLGHSYEQYF. The CDR3 DNA reads as TGCGCCAGCACCCCCCTCGGCCACTCCTACGAGCAGTACTTC.